Detailed here is one T cell receptor (beta chain). From germline, CDR1 is SGHTA and CDR2 FQGNSA. V dropped 0 bases and J dropped 11; count of bases not matched to a gene: 4. The CDR3 sequence is 14 residues long. Libraries were prepared by immunoSEQ multiplex PCR; TCRdb keeps only in-frame clonotypes and omits some of them. This table holds around 200,000 clones, around nine tenths found once. This record comes from a study of blood T cell repertoires in COVID-19. The material sequenced was peripheral blood. The TCR comes from a woman between 18 and 29 years old who had recovered from COVID-19. The V call is TRBV7-2, the J call TRBJ2-3; TRBD2 aligns across 11 bases. CDR3 sequence (DNA): TGTGCCAGCAGCTTAGCACTAGCGGGAGATGTGCAGTATTTT. It yields the protein CASSLALAGDVQYF.